This T cell receptor beta chain originates from a study of T-cell memory formation after mild COVID-19. Study conclusions and caveats: Those CD4+ clones that contracted were mainly in CM and EM (CD8+ ones in EMRA). Pre-infection memory held some responding clones, suggesting pre-existing cross-reactive T cells responded.

Constant-segment primers served in 5'RACE that generated TCR alpha and TCR beta cDNA libraries bearing sample barcodes and UMIs. In TCRdb, the 5' RACE reads were re-called with MiXCR into one record per CDR3 protein. Here the sample spans approximately 300,000 distinct CDR3 sequences, 15% to 20% being singletons. Germline CDR1 and CDR2: LNHDA and SQIVND (reference sequence). This CDR3 contains 15 residues. V shed 3 bases and J shed 7 bases, with 17 bases lying between them. To note about this clonotype: The antigen is not known.

Sample: PBMCs or a T cell subset sorted from them (not recorded which). The TCR sequence derives from a man younger than 30 who had mild COVID-19 (a few samples of this study predate the infection). Cell type and time point are not known. This chain joins TRBV19 and TRBJ2-3, with D possibly being TRBD2 (6 bases). The CDR3 spells CASSIRGTPQHTQYF. Here the CDR3 DNA reads TGTGCCAGTAGTATTAGAGGGACTCCCCAGCATACGCAGTATTTT.